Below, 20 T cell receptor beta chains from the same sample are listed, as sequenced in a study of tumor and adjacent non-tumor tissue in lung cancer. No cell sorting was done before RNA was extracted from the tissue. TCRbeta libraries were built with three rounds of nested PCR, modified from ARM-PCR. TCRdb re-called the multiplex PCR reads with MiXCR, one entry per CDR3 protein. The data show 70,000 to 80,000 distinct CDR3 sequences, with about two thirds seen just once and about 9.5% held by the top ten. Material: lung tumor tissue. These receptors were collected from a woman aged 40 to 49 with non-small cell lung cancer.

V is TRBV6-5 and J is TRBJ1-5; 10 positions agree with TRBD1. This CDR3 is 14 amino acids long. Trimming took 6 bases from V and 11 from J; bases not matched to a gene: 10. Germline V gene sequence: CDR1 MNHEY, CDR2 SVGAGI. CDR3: CASSRTGGNESQHF. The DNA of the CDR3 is TGTGCCAGCAGCCGGACAGGGGGTAATGAGTCCCAGCATTTT.

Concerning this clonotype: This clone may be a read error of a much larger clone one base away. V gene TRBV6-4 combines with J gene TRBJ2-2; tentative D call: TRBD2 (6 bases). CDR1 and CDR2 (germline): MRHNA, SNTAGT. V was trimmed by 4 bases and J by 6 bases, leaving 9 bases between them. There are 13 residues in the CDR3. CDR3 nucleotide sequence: TGTGCCAGCAGTGTCGGGGAGGCCGGGGAGCTGTTTTTT. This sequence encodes CASSVGEAGELFF.

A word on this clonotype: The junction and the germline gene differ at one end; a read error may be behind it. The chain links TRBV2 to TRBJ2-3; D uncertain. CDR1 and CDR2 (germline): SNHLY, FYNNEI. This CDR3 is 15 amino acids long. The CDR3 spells CASRRASPCTDTQCF. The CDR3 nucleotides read TGTGCCAGCAGACGAGCTTCCCCGTGCACAGATACGCAGTGTTTT.

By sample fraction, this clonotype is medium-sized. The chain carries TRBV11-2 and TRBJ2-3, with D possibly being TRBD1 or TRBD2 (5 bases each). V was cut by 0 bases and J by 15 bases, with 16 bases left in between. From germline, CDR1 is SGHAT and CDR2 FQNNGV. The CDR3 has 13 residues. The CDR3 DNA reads TGTGCCAGCAGCTTAGACCGGGACCTCCGATTTTATTTT. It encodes CASSLDRDLRFYF.

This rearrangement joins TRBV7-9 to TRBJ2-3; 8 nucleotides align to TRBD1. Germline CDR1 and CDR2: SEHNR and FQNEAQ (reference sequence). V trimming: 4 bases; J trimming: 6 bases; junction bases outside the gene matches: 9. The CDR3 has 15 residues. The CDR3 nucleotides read TGTGCCAGCAGCTCCGAGGGACAGGTGACCGATACGCAGTATTTT. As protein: CASSSEGQVTDTQYF.

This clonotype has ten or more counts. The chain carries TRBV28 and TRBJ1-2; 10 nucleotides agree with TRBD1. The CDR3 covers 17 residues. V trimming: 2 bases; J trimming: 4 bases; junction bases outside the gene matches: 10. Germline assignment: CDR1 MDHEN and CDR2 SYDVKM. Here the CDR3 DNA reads TGTGCCAGCAGTTTAAACCCGGGACAGGGGCAACTCTATGGCTACACCTTC. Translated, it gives CASSLNPGQGQLYGYTF.

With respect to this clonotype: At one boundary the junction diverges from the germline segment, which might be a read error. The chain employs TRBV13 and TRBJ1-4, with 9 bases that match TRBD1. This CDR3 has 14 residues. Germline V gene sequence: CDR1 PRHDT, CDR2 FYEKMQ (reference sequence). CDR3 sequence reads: CASSFGTGNEKLFF. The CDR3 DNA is TGCGCCAGCAGCTTCGGGACAGGGAATGAAAAACTGTTTTTT.

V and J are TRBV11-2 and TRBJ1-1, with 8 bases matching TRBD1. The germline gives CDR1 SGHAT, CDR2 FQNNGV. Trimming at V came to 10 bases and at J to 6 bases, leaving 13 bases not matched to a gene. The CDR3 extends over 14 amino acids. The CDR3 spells CAISPDRGGSEAFF. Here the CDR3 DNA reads TGTGCCATCAGTCCCGACAGGGGAGGCTCTGAAGCTTTCTTT.

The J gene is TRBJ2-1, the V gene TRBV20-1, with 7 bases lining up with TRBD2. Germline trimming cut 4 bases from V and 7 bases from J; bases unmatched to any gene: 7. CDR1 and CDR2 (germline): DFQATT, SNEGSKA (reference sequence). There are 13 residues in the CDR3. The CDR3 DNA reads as TGCAGTGCTATGACTAGCCCCGGGAATGAGCAGTTCTTC. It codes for CSAMTSPGNEQFF.

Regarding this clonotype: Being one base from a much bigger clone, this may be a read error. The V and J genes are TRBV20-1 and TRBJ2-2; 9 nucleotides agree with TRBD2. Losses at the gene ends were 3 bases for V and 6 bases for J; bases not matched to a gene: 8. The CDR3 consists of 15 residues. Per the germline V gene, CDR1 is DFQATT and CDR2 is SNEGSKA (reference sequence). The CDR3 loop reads CSASGLAGTAGELFF. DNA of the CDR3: TGCAGTGCTAGCGGGCTAGCGGGAACCGCCGGGGAGCTGTTTTTT.

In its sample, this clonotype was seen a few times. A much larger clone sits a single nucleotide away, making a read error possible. The CDR3 DNA reads TGCAGCCCAATTACCCCCGGGGGGAGTGCTGAAGCTTTCTTT. This gives the protein CSPITPGGSAEAFF. The chain joins TRBV29-1 to TRBJ1-1, with D tentatively TRBD1 (5 bases). Germline assignment: CDR1 SQVTM and CDR2 ANQGSEA. The CDR3 totals 14 residues. The V and J ends lost 8 bases and 6 bases respectively, with 22 bases between them.

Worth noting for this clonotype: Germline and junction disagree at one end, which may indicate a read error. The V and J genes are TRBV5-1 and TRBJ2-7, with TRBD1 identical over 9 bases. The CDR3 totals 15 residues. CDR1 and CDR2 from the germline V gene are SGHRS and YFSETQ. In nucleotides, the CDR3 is TGCGTCAGCAACCCTGGGAGGGACAGGGACTACGAGCAGTACTTC. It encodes CVSNPGRDRDYEQYF.

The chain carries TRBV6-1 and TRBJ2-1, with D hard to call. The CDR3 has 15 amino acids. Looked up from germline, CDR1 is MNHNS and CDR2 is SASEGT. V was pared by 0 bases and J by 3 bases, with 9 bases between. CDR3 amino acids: CASSEAWRRYNEQFF. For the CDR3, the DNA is TGTGCCAGCAGTGAAGCGTGGCGACGCTACAATGAGCAGTTCTTC.

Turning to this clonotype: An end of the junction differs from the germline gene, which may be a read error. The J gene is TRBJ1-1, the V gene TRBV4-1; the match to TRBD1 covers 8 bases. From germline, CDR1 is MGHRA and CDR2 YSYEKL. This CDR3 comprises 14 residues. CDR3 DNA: TGCGCCAACAGCCAAGATACTGACAGGGGTAGAGCTTTCTTT. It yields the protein CANSQDTDRGRAFF.

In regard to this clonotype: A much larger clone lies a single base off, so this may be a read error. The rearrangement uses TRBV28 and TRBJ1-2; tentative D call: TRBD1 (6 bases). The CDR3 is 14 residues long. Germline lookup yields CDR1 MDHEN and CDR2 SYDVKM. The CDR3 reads CANSPGGSPYGYTF. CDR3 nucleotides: TGTGCCAACAGTCCGGGGGGCTCCCCTTATGGCTACACCTTC.

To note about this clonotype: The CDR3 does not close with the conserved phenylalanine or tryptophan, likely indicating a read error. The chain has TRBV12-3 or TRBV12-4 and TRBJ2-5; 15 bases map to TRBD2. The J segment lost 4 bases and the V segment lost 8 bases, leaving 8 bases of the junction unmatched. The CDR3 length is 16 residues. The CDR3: CASGRTSGGAPETQYL. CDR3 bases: TGTGCCAGCGGCCGGACTAGCGGGGGGGCCCCAGAGACCCAGTACCTC.

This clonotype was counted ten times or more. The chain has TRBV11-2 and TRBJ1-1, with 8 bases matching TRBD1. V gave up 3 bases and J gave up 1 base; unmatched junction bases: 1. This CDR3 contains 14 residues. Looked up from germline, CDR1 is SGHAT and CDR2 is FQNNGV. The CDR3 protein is CASSFQGANTEAFF. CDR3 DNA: TGTGCCAGCAGCTTCCAGGGGGCGAACACTGAAGCTTTCTTT.

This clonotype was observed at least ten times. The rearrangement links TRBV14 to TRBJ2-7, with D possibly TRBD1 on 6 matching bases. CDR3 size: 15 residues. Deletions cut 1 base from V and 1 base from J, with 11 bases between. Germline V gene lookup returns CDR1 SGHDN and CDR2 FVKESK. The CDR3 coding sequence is TGTGCCAGCAGCCAAGGGTCAGGGGCGTCCTACGAGCAGTACTTC. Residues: CASSQGSGASYEQYF.

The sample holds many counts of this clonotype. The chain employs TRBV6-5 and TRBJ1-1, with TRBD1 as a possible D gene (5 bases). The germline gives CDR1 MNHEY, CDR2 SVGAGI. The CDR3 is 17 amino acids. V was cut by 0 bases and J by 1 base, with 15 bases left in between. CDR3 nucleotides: TGTGCCAGCAGTTACTCGAACGGGGGAGAGGAGAACACTGAAGCTTTCTTT. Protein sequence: CASSYSNGGEENTEAFF.

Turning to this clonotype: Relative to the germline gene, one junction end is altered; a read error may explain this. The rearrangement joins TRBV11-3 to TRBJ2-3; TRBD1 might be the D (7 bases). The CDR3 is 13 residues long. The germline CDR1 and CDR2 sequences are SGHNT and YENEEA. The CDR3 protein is CASRRDSGDTQYF. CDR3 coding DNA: TGCGCCAGCAGACGGGACAGCGGGGATACGCAGTATTTT. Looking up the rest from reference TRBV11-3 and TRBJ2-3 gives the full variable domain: EAGVVQSPRYKIIEKKQPVAFWCNPISGHNTLYWYLQNLGQGPELLIRYENEEAVDDSQLPKDRFSAERLKGVDSTLKIQPAELGDSAVYLCASRRDSGDTQYFGPGTRLTVL.